This entry concerns a single T cell receptor (beta chain). Profiled with immunoSEQ multiplex PCR; TCRdb holds only in-frame clones, not every one. The table records 150,000 to 200,000 clones, roughly 80% of them present only once. Germline V gene sequence: CDR1 SGDLS, CDR2 YYNGEE. With 0 bases clipped from V and 7 bases from J, the junction kept 5 bases outside the gene matches. There are 14 residues in the CDR3. Those enrolled in Seattle joined during active infection and were followed longitudinally afterward. The data are from a study of blood T cell repertoires in COVID-19. At the level of the study: PBMCs, B-cell-depleted T cells, or T cells provided the cDNA or gDNA that made up the material.

Sequencing was performed on peripheral blood. The rearrangement uses TRBV9 and TRBJ1-2; 8 bases agree with TRBD1. This clonotype was obtained from a woman aged 40 to 55 with COVID-19, enrolled during active disease. CDR3 bases: TGTGCCAGCAGCGTAGGGACAGGGACCATTGGCTACACCTTC. Translating it yields CASSVGTGTIGYTF. The full variable domain, its missing parts supplied by reference TRBV9 and TRBJ1-2, is DSGVTQTPKHLITATGQRVTLRCSPRSGDLSVYWYQQSLDQGLQFLIQYYNGEERAKGNILERFSAQQFPDLHSELNLSSLELGDSALYFCASSVGTGTIGYTFGSGTRLTVV.